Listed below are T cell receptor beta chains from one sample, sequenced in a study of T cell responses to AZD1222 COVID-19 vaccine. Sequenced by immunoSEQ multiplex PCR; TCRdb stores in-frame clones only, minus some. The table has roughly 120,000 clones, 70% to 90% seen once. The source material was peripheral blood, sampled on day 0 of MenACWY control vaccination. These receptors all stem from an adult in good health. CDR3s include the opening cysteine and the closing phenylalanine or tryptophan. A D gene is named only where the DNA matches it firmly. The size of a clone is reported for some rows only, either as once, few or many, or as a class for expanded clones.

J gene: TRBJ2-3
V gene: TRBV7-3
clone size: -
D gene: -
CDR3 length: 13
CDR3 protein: CASSSSGADTQYF

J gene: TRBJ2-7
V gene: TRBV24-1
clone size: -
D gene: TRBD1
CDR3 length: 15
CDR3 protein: CATSAKGAGSYEQYF

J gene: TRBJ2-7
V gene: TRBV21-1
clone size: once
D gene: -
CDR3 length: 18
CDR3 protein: CASSKGVVDRGGVYEQYF

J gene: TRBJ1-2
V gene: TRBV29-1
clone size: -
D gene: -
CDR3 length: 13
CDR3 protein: CSVSVRGFYGYTF

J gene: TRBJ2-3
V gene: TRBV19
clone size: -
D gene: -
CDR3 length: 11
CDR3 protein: CASSNTDTQYF

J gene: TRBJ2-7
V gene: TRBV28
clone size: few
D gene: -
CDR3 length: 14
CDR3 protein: CASSTGIPDYEQYF

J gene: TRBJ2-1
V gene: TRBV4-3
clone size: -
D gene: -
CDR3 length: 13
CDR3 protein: CASSQERTNEQFF

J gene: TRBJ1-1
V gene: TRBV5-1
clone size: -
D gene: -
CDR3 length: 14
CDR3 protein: CASSAPGFYTEAFF

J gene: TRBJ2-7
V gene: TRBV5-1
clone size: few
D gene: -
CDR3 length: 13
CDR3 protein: CASRHPDRSEQYF

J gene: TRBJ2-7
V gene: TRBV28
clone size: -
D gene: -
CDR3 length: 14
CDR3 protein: CASSLGQYHYEQYF

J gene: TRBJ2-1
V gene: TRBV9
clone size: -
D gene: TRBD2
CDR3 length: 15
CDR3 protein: CASSVGTRRSNEQFF

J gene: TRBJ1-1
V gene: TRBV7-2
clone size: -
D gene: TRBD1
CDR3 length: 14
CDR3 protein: CASSHGQAHTEAFF

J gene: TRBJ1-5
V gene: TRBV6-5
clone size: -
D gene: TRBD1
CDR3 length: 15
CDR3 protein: CASSSGQGANQPQHF

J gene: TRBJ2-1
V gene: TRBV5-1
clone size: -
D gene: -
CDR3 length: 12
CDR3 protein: CASSRQDNEQFF

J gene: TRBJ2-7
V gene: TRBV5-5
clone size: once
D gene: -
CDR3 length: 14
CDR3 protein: CASSLLQGAYEQYF

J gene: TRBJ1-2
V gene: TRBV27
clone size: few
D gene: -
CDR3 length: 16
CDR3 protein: CASSSDKRGFNYGYTF

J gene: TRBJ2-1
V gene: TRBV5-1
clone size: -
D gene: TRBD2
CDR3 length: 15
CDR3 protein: CASSLLAGGPHEQFF

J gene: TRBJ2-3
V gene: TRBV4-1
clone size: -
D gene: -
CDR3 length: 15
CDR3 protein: CASSQGYEGTDTQYF

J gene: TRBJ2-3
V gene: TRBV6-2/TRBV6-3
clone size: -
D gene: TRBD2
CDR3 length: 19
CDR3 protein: CASSWSPSGGPRTTDTQYF

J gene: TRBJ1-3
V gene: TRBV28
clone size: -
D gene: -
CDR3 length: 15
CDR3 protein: CASSPPNRVGNTIYF

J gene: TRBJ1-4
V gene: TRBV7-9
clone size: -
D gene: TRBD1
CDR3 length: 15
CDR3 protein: CASSLGGGRNEKLFF

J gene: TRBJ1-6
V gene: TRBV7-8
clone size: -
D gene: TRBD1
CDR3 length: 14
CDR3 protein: CASSLDRGWSPLHF

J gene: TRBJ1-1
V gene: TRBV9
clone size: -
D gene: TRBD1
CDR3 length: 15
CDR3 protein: CASSDGTGGVHEAFF

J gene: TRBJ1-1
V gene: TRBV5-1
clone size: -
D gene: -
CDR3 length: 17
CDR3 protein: CASSLARGYNMNTEAFF

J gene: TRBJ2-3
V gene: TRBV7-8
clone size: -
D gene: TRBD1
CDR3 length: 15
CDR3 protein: CASSQNRGPTDTQYF

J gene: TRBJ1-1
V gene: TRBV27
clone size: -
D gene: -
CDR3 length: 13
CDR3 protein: CASSLYAWTEAFF

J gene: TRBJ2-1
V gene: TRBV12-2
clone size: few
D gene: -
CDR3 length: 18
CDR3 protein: CASRFFGRVLFTYNEQFF

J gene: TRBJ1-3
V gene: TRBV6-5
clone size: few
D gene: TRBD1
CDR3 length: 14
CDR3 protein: CASRDRETGNTIYF

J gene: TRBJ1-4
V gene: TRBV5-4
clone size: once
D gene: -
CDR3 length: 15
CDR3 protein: CASSLKEGGGEKLFF

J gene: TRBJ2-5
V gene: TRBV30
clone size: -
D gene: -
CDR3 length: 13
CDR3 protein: CAWGRPPGETQYF

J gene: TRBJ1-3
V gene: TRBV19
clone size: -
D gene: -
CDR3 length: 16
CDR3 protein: CASSLQGPRPGNTIYF

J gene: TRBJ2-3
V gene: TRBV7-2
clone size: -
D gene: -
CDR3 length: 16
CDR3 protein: CASSSASVPPRNTQYF

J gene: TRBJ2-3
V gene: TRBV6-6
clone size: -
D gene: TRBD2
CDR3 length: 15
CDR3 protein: CAASTSGGGTDTQYF

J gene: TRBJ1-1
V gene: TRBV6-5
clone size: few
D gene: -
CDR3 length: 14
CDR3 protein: CASTKPGGNTEAFF

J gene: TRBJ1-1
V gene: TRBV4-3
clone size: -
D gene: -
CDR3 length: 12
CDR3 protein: CASSQTGGEAFF

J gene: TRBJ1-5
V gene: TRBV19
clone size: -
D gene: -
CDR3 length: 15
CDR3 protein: CASSHVPIGNQPQHF

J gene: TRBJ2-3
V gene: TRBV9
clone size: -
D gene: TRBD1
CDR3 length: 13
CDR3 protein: CASTGQDTDTQYF

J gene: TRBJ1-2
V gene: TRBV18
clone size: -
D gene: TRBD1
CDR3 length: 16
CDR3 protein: CASSPSLEGAKSGYTF

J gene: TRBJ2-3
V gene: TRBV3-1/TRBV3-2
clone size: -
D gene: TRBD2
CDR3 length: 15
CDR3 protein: CASSQGSTGGDTQYF

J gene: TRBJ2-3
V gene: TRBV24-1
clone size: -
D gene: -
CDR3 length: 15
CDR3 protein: CATSDPLVRGDTQYF

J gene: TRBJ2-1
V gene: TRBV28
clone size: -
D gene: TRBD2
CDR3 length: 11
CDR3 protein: CASSRTREQFF

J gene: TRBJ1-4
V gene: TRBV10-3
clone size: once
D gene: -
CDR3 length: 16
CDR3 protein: CAISEGEGATNEKLFF

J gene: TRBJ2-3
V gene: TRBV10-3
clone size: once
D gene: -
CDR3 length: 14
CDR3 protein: CAISPQASTDTQYF

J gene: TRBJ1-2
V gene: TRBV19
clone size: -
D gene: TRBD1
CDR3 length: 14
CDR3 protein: CASSIRGRSHGYTF

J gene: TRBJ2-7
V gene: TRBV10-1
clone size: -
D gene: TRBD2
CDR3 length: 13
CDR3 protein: CASSASGLGEQYF

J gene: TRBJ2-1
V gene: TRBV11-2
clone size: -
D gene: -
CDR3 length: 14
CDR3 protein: CASSLTFGVVEQFF

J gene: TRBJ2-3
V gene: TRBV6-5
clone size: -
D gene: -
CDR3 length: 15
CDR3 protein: CASSYRGARTDTQYF

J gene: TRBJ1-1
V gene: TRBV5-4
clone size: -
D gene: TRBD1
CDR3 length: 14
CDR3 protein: CASSPGGYGTEAFF

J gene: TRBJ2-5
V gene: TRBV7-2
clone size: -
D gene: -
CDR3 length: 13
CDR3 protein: CASGMGYQETQYF

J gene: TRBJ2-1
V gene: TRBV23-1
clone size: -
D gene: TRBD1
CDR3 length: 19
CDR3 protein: CASREGTGDPAFSYNEQFF

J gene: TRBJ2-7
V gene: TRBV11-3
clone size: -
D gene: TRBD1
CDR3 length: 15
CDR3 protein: CASSGDRGHSYEQYF

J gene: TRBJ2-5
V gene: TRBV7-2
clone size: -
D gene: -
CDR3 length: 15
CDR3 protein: CASSIFRLGGETQYF

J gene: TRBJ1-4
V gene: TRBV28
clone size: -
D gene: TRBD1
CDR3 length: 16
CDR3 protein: CASSTRTGGYEEKLFF

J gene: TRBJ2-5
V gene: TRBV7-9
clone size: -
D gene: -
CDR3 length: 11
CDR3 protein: CASSLAEAQYF

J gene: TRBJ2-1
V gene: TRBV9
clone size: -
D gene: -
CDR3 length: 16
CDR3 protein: CASSVASRGWYNEQFF

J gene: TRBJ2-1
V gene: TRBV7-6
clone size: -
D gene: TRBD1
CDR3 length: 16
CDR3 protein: CASSPLLGTGAHEQFF

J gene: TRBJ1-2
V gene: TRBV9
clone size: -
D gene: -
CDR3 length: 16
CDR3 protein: CASSGGTVSPNYGYTF

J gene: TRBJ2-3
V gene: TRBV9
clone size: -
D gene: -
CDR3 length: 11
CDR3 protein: CASSVAQTQYF

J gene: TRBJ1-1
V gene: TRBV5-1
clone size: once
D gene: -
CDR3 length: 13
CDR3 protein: CASSYDRNTEAFF

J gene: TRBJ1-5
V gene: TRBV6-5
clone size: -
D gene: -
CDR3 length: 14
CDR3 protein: CASSLGGYNQPQHF